What follows are 29 T cell receptor beta chains derived from one specimen sequenced in a study of blood T cell repertoires in COVID-19 (dated by TCRdb to the early 2020s). Library method: the immunoSEQ multiplex PCR assay. In its TCRdb copy, this immuneACCESS table keeps in-frame sequences only and misses some clones. Where compared with another copy, unresolved V genes explain less than half of these, and the others have no known cause. For this sample the table gives 78,000 or so clones, of which 82% were detected only once. The ten biggest clones cover 10% to 15% of the sample. The sample was peripheral blood. These receptors were collected from an older man with acute or convalescent COVID-19.

Details on this clone: Relative to the germline gene, one junction end is altered; a read error may explain this. As DNA, the CDR3 is TGTGCCAGTTATCGGGGGGTCCAAGGGACCCAGTACTTC. This translates into CASYRGVQGTQYF. This sequence joins TRBV12-3 or TRBV12-4 and TRBJ2-5; 7 bases are a match to TRBD2. CDR3 length: 13 residues.

The V and J genes are TRBV6-6 and TRBJ1-2, with 7 bases matching TRBD1. The CDR3 runs to 11 residues. With 8 bases clipped from V and 5 bases from J, the junction kept 2 bases outside the gene matches. Germline V gives CDR1 MNHNY, CDR2 SVGAGI (reference sequence). This CDR3 reads CASGQEYGYTF. The DNA for the CDR3 is TGTGCCAGCGGACAGGAGTATGGCTACACCTTC.

The CDR3 coding sequence is TGTGCCAGCAGTGGGGACAGGGGAGATGGCTACACCTTC. This codes for CASSGDRGDGYTF. The genes are TRBV2 and TRBJ1-2; 10 positions match TRBD1. Germline loops: CDR1 SNHLY, CDR2 FYNNEI. Trimming cost V 4 bases and J 6 bases; bases outside gene matches: 2. The CDR3 consists of 13 residues.

The rearrangement links TRBV5-1 to TRBJ1-2, with TRBD1 matching 8 bases. The V gene's germline CDR1 is SGHRS and CDR2 YFSETQ. The CDR3 is 14 amino acids. V dropped 4 bases and J dropped 6; count of bases not matched to a gene: 8. The DNA for the CDR3 is TGCGCCAGCAGCACTCAGGGGGCTAGGGATGGCTACACCTTC. Translated: CASSTQGARDGYTF.

The gene calls are TRBV6-1 and TRBJ2-1, with 9 bases matching TRBD2. This CDR3 has 15 amino acids. The J segment lost 3 bases and the V segment lost 2 bases, leaving 2 bases of the junction unmatched. Germline CDR1 reads MNHNS; CDR2 reads SASEGT. The CDR3 region has the DNA TGTGCCAGCAGTGAAAGCGGGGGGCTCTACAATGAGCAGTTCTTC. It yields the protein CASSESGGLYNEQFF.

The chain joins TRBV7-2 to TRBJ1-2; 8 nucleotides align to TRBD1. CDR3 length: 15 residues. In germline, CDR1 is SGHTA, CDR2 FQGNSA. Unmatched junction bases numbered 6, after V lost 2 bases and J lost 4 bases. CDR3 sequence reads: CASSLSGQAVYGYTF. Written as DNA, the CDR3 is TGTGCCAGCAGCTTATCGGGACAGGCAGTCTATGGCTACACCTTC.

This chain uses TRBV7-9 with TRBJ1-2; D ambiguous. Between the trimmed V and J ends, which lost 3 bases and 0 bases, there was a span of 14 bases. The length of the CDR3 is 16 residues. Germline V gives CDR1 SEHNR, CDR2 FQNEAQ (reference sequence). The CDR3 DNA reads TGTGCCAGCAGCTTGGCAGGCACACCTACTAACTATGGCTACACCTTC. Translated: CASSLAGTPTNYGYTF.

The rearrangement joins TRBV7-2 to TRBJ1-5; the D is unclear. V lost 2 bases and J lost 0, with 14 bases in between. The CDR3 extends over 17 amino acids. The V gene's germline CDR1 is SGHTA and CDR2 FQGNSA. The CDR3 loop reads CASSLNPVAFSNQPQHF. In DNA, the CDR3 is TGTGCCAGCAGCTTAAATCCCGTGGCCTTTAGCAATCAGCCCCAGCATTTT.

The DNA of the CDR3 is TGTGCCAGCAGCCCCCCAAGTTTGGGGCGCGGGGGGCAAGAGACCCAGTACTTC. It yields the protein CASSPPSLGRGGQETQYF. J is TRBJ2-5 and V is TRBV7-8, with TRBD2 matching over 8 bases. The CDR3 loop spans 18 amino acids. The V segment lost 5 bases and the J segment 2 bases; nucleotides outside the gene matches: 16. Per the germline V gene, CDR1 is SGHVS and CDR2 is FQNEAQ.

The chain joins TRBV6-1 to TRBJ1-3; tentative D call: TRBD1 (5 bases). The germline V gene has CDR1 MNHNS and CDR2 SASEGT. The CDR3 length is 16 residues. Trimming shortened V by 4 bases and J by 0 bases, and 13 bases separated the two germline ends. The CDR3 sequence: CASSVRQLISGNTIYF. The CDR3 DNA is TGTGCCAGCAGTGTCCGACAGCTGATCTCTGGAAACACCATATATTTT.

The chain combines TRBV19 with TRBJ1-5, with 12 nucleotides matching TRBD1. Unmatched junction bases numbered 19, after V lost 6 bases and J lost 4 bases. The germline V gene encodes CDR1 LNHDA and CDR2 SQIVND (reference sequence). The CDR3 is 20 residues long. The CDR3 loop reads CASSNPGGTGGFIWNQPQHF. CDR3 bases: TGTGCCAGTAGCAATCCCGGGGGGACAGGGGGCTTTATTTGGAATCAGCCCCAGCATTTT.

The chain uses TRBV10-2 and TRBJ1-1; TRBD1 might be the D (5 bases). V lost 2 bases and J 1 base, leaving 8 bases between the germline ends. Germline assignment: CDR1 WSHSY and CDR2 SAAADI. The CDR3 has 14 residues. DNA of the CDR3: TGCGCCAGCAGTGAGACCCAGGGGAACACTGAAGCTTTCTTT. Its protein is CASSETQGNTEAFF.

The chain recombines TRBV19 with TRBJ1-1; 7 nucleotides agree with TRBD1. The CDR3 consists of 17 residues. The V and J ends lost 8 bases and 4 bases, in that order; junction bases with no gene match: 19. Germline values: CDR1 LNHDA, CDR2 SQIVND (reference sequence). Written as DNA, the CDR3 is TGTGCCAGTTCAACGAGTGGCGGGAGGGGGCGGCGCACTGAAGCTTTCTTT. This encodes CASSTSGGRGRRTEAFF.

V usage is TRBV6-4 and J usage is TRBJ2-1, with 14 nucleotides matching TRBD2. Germline lookup yields CDR1 MRHNA and CDR2 SNTAGT. CDR3 size: 14 residues. The V segment lost 7 bases and the J segment 8 bases; nucleotides outside the gene matches: 4. In DNA, the CDR3 is TGTGCCAGCACCCGACTAGCGGGGGGGCATGAGCAGTTCTTC. Protein: CASTRLAGGHEQFF.

About this clone: Other DNA variants within this sample encode the same CDR3. CDR3 in amino acids: CASSLGQGANYGYTF. In nucleotides, the CDR3 is TGCGCCAGCAGCTTGGGGCAGGGGGCCAACTATGGCTACACCTTC. The chain has TRBV5-1 and TRBJ1-2; 8 bases line up with TRBD1. Germline loops: CDR1 SGHRS, CDR2 YFSETQ. There are 15 residues in the CDR3. V was pared by 0 bases and J by 2 bases, with 3 bases of the junction left unmatched.

The chain carries TRBV5-4 and TRBJ2-7; 9 positions agree with TRBD1. The CDR3 has 13 residues. The V and J ends lost 0 bases and 5 bases, in that order; junction bases with no gene match: 0. Per germline, CDR1 SGHNT and CDR2 YYREEE (reference sequence). DNA of the CDR3: TGTGCCAGCAGCTTGGGGACAGGGGACGAGCAGTACTTC. It yields the protein CASSLGTGDEQYF.

J is TRBJ1-1 and V is TRBV5-1; TRBD1 might be the D (5 bases). The germline V gene has CDR1 SGHRS and CDR2 YFSETQ. Trimming shortened V by 1 base and J by 4 bases, and 8 bases separated the two germline ends. The length of the CDR3 is 13 residues. The CDR3 is CASSLLRATEAFF. In nucleotides, the CDR3 is TGCGCCAGCAGCTTGCTCAGGGCCACTGAAGCTTTCTTT.

This clone occurred a few times. CDR3 in amino acids: CASRWTRYTDTQYF. DNA of the CDR3: TGTGCCAGCAGGTGGACTAGGTACACAGATACGCAGTATTTT. This sequence joins TRBV6-5 and TRBJ2-3, with 7 bases that match TRBD2. This CDR3 has 14 amino acids. Germline-derived CDR1 and CDR2 are MNHEY and SVGAGI. Trimming removed 6 bases from V and 2 bases from J; junction bases left unmatched: 5.

V and J are TRBV30 and TRBJ1-1; D is ambiguous. Germline V gene data show CDR1 as GTSNPN and CDR2 as SVGIG (reference sequence). The CDR3 is 15 residues long. Trimming removed 4 bases at V and 4 bases at J, with 19 bases between. The CDR3 DNA reads as TGTGCCTGGACCCCAAGTCTGGGAGCGGGCACTGAAGCTTTCTTT. It specifies CAWTPSLGAGTEAFF. Full variable domain (outside the CDR3, taken from reference TRBV30 and TRBJ1-1): SQTIHQWPATLVQPVGSPLSLECTVEGTSNPNLYWYRQAAGRGLQLLFYSVGIGQISSEVPQNLSASRPQDRQFILSSKKLLLSDSGFYLCAWTPSLGAGTEAFFGQGTRLTVV.

The chain couples TRBV29-1 to TRBJ2-2, with 9 bases matching TRBD2. CDR1 and CDR2 (germline): SQVTM, ANQGSEA. Unmatched junction bases numbered 5, after V lost 6 bases and J lost 6 bases. This CDR3 has 13 residues. CDR3: CSVGTSWAGELFF. The CDR3 DNA sequence: TGCAGCGTGGGGACTAGCTGGGCCGGGGAGCTGTTTTTT.

This chain links TRBV2 with TRBJ1-5; possibly TRBD1 for D (5 bases). The CDR3 loop spans 14 amino acids. V lost 4 bases, J lost 6 bases, and 13 bases lay in between. CDR1 is SNHLY and CDR2 is FYNNEI in the germline V gene. The CDR3: CASSGRTRGQPQHF. The CDR3 region has the DNA TGTGCCAGCAGTGGGAGAACAAGGGGTCAGCCCCAGCATTTT.

The gene calls are TRBV7-8 and TRBJ2-2, with D possibly matching TRBD2 (6 bases). This CDR3 has 16 amino acids. Germline V gene lookup returns CDR1 SGHVS and CDR2 FQNEAQ. V lost 1 base, J lost 4 bases, and 13 bases lay in between. The CDR3 reads CASSLEAGRPTGELFF. The DNA of the CDR3 is TGTGCCAGCAGCTTAGAGGCCGGGAGACCCACCGGGGAGCTGTTTTTT.

This chain connects TRBV7-2 to TRBJ2-6; D gene unclear. Looked up from germline, CDR1 is SGHTA and CDR2 is FQGNSA. Trimming stripped 3 bases from V and 0 bases from J, with 9 bases between. This CDR3 spans 16 amino acids. The CDR3 DNA follows: TGTGCCAGCAGCTTTAGTCGGAGCTCTGGGGCCAACGTCCTGACTTTC. Residues: CASSFSRSSGANVLTF.

The chain links TRBV10-1 to TRBJ2-2, with D possibly being TRBD1 (5 bases). The ends were cut back, 7 bases at V and 2 bases at J, with 11 bases in the middle. Germline assignment: CDR1 WNHNN and CDR2 SYGVQD (reference sequence). This CDR3 has 14 residues. This CDR3 is CASKPGHNTGELFF. The CDR3 region has the DNA TGCGCCAGCAAGCCCGGACATAACACCGGGGAGCTGTTTTTT.

V gene TRBV3-1 (or the pseudogene TRBV3-2) combines with J gene TRBJ1-2, with TRBD1 matching 8 bases. Germline trimming cut 1 base from V and 5 bases from J; bases unmatched to any gene: 9. CDR1 and CDR2 (germline): LGHDT, YNNKEL (reference sequence). CDR3 length: 16 residues. Written as DNA, the CDR3 is TGTGCCAGCAGCCAAGTTTCTCCCAGGGGGCAATATGGCTACACCTTC. Translation: CASSQVSPRGQYGYTF.

The table lists this clone with a few counts. V and J are TRBV5-1 and TRBJ1-6; 9 bases line up with TRBD1. Germline V gives CDR1 SGHRS, CDR2 YFSETQ. The CDR3 is 16 residues long. The ends lost 4 bases at V and 5 bases at J; junction bases unmatched: 7. This chain's CDR3 is CASSPDGQGNNSPLHF. CDR3 in DNA: TGCGCCAGCAGCCCCGACGGACAGGGGAATAATTCACCCCTCCACTTT.

The chain has TRBV27 and TRBJ2-7; TRBD2 matches at 7 bases. Germline CDR1 and CDR2: MNHEY and SMNVEV (reference sequence). J lost 4 bases, V lost 6 bases, and 9 bases had no gene match. CDR3 size: 14 residues. DNA of the CDR3: TGTGCCAGCAGCCTTGAATGGGGGGGGTACGAGCAGTACTTC. Its protein product is CASSLEWGGYEQYF.

There are a few counts of this clone. This sequence joins TRBV5-1 and TRBJ2-3; 7 bases align to TRBD2. The CDR3 sequence is 17 residues long. Trimming at V came to 0 bases and at J to 2 bases, leaving 9 bases not matched to a gene. Germline values: CDR1 SGHRS, CDR2 YFSETQ. CDR3 region: CASSLEASGAITDTQYF. In DNA form, the CDR3 reads TGCGCCAGCAGCTTGGAGGCTAGCGGTGCGATCACAGATACGCAGTATTTT. Combining the CDR3 with reference TRBV5-1 and TRBJ2-3 gives the whole variable domain KAGVTQTPRYLIKTRGQQVTLSCSPISGHRSVSWYQQTPGQGLQFLFEYFSETQRNKGNFPGRFSGRQFSNSRSEMNVSTLELGDSALYLCASSLEASGAITDTQYFGPGTRLTVL.

This clone was recorded only once. The rearrangement uses TRBV2 and TRBJ1-4; D not certain. Trimming stripped 6 bases from V and 1 base from J, with 9 bases between. Germline lookup yields CDR1 SNHLY and CDR2 FYNNEI. This CDR3 spans 14 amino acids. CDR3 loop: CASRIQRTNEKLFF. DNA for the CDR3: TGTGCCAGCAGGATACAGAGAACTAATGAAAAACTGTTTTTT.